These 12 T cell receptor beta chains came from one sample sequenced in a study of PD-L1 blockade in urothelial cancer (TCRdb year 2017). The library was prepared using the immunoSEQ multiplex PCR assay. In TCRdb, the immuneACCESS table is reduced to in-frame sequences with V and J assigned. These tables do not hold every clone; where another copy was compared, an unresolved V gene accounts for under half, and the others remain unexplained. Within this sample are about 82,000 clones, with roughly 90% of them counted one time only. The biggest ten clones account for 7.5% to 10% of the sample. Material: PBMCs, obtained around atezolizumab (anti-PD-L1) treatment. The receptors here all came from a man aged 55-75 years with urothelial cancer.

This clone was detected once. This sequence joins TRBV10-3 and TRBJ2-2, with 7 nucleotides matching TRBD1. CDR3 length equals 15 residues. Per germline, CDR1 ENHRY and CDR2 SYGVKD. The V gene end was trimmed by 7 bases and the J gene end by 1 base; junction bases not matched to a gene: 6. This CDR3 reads CAIKTGPENTGELFF. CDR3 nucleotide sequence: TGTGCCATCAAGACAGGGCCCGAGAACACCGGGGAGCTGTTTTTT.

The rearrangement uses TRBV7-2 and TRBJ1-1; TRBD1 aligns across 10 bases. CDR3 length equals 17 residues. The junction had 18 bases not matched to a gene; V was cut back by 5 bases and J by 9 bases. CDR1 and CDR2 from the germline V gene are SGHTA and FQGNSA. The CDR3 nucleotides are TGTGCCAGCAGCCCACCAACGTATAAGGGACAGGGGAACCAAGCTTTCTTT. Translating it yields CASSPPTYKGQGNQAFF. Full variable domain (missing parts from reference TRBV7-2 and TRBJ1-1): GAGVSQSPSNKVTEKGKDVELRCDPISGHTALYWYRQSLGQGLEFLIYFQGNSAPDKSGLPSDRFSAERTGGSVSTLTIQRTQQEDSAVYLCASSPPTYKGQGNQAFFGQGTRLTVV.

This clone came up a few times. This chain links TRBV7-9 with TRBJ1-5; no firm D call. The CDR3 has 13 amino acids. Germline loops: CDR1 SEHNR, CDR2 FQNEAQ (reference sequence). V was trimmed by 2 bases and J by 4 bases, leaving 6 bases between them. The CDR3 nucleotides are TGTGCCAGCAGCTTATCGGTTAATCAGCCCCAGCATTTT. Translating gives CASSLSVNQPQHF.

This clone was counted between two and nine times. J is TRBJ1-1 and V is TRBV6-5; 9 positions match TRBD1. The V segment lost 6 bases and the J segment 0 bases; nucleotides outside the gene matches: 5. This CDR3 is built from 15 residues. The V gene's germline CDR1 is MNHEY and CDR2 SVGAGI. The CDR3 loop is CASRLTGGVNTEAFF. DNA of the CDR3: TGTGCCAGCAGGTTGACAGGGGGGGTGAACACTGAAGCTTTCTTT.

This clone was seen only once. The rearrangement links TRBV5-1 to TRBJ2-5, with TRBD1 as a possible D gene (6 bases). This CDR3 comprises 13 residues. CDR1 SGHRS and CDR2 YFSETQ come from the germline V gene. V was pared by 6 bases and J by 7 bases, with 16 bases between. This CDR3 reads CASNSGTPGTQYF. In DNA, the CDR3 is TGCGCCAGCAACTCCGGGACACCAGGGACCCAGTACTTC. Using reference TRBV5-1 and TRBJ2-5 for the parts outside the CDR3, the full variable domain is KAGVTQTPRYLIKTRGQQVTLSCSPISGHRSVSWYQQTPGQGLQFLFEYFSETQRNKGNFPGRFSGRQFSNSRSEMNVSTLELGDSALYLCASNSGTPGTQYFGPGTRLLVL.

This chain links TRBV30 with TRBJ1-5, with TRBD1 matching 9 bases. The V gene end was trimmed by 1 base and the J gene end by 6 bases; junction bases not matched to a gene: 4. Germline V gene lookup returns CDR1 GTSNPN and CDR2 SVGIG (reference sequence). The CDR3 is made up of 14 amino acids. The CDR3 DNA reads TGTGCCTGGAGTGACAGGGGGCGCTTTCAGCCCCAGCATTTT. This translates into CAWSDRGRFQPQHF.

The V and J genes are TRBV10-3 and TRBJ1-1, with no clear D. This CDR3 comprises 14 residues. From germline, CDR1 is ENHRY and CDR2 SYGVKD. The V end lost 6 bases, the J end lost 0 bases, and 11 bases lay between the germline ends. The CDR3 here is CAISGENLNTEAFF. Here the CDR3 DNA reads TGTGCCATCAGCGGGGAGAACTTGAACACTGAAGCTTTCTTT.

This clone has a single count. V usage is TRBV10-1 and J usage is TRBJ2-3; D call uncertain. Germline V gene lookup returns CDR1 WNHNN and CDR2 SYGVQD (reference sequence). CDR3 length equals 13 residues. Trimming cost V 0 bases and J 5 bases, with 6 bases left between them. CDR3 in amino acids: CASSESPEDTQYF. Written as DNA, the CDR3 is TGCGCCAGCAGTGAGTCGCCAGAAGATACGCAGTATTTT.

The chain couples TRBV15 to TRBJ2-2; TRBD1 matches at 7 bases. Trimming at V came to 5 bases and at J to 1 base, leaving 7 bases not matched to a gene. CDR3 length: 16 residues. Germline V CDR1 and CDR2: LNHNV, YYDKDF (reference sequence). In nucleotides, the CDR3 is TGTGCCACCAGCCCACTAACAGGGGTGAACACCGGGGAGCTGTTTTTT. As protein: CATSPLTGVNTGELFF.

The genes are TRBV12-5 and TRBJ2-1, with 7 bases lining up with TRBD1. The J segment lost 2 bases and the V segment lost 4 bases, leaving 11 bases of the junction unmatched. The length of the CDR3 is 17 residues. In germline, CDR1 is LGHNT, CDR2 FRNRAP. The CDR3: CASGSSTGVKTYNEQFF. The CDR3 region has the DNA TGTGCTAGTGGTTCCTCAACAGGGGTTAAGACCTACAATGAGCAGTTCTTC.

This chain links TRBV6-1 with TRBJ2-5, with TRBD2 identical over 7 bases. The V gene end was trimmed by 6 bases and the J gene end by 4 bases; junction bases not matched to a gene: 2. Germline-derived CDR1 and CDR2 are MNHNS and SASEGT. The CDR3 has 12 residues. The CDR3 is CASRIAGETQYF. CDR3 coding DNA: TGTGCCAGCAGAATAGCGGGAGAGACCCAGTACTTC.

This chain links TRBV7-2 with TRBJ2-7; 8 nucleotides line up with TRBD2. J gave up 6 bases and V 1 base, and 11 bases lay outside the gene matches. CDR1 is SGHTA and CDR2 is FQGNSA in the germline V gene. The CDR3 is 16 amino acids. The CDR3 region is CASSLGSGGRLGEQYF. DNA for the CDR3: TGTGCCAGCAGCTTAGGATCAGGCGGGAGGCTCGGCGAGCAGTACTTC.